This passage covers 9 T cell receptor beta chains from one sample sequenced in a study of regulatory T cells in long-lasting Graves disease. Time point denoted: newly diagnosed GD, antithyroid drugs for less than 3 months. From PBMCs, RNA was extracted and then used to make the TCR library. CDR3-region Arm-PCR and iRepertoire HTBI primers produced the TCR beta libraries. TCRdb re-analysed the multiplex PCR reads in MiXCR, keeping a single row per CDR3 protein. Of about 470,000 distinct CDR3 sequences in the sample, 15% were seen once. The sample also formed part of further work on T cells in Graves' hyperthyroidism and ophthalmopathy.

The sequences come from peripheral blood mononuclear cells (PBMCs), collected at new diagnosis, from a patient treated with antithyroid drugs. All receptors derive from a woman aged 30 to 39 with Graves disease.

CDR3 residues: CASSFSGDNYGYTF. CDR3 in DNA: TGTGCCAGCAGCTTTTCAGGGGATAACTATGGCTACACCTTC. V and J are TRBV7-9 and TRBJ1-2; TRBD1 might be the D (6 bases). The CDR3 length is 14 residues. V lost 3 bases, J lost 1 base, and 9 bases lay in between. CDR1 is SEHNR and CDR2 is FQNEAQ in the germline V gene (reference sequence).

The gene calls are TRBV5-1 and TRBJ2-1; 9 bases are a match to TRBD2. Germline lookup yields CDR1 SGHRS and CDR2 YFSETQ. The CDR3 sequence is 16 residues long. With 4 bases clipped from V and 10 bases from J, the junction kept 15 bases outside the gene matches. The CDR3 region is CASSLQRLTSGPEQFF. The CDR3 nucleotides read TGCGCCAGCAGCCTCCAGAGGTTGACTAGCGGACCAGAGCAGTTCTTC.

The chain uses TRBV11-3 and TRBJ2-5, with 10 positions matching TRBD2. Germline V gene lookup returns CDR1 SGHNT and CDR2 YENEEA. V trimming: 5 bases; J trimming: 2 bases; junction bases outside the gene matches: 5. The CDR3 loop spans 15 amino acids. Here the CDR3 DNA reads TGTGCCAGCAGCCGGAGGACTAGCGGACAAGAGACCCAGTACTTC. Protein: CASSRRTSGQETQYF.

The V call is TRBV14, the J call TRBJ1-4, with 8 bases that match TRBD1. J was trimmed by 8 bases and V by 2 bases; bases with no gene match: 7. The V gene's germline CDR1 is SGHDN and CDR2 FVKESK. CDR3 length equals 15 residues. CDR3 nucleotides: TGTGCCAGCAGCCAACCGACAGGGGAGAGGGAAAAACTGTTTTTT. Its protein product is CASSQPTGEREKLFF.

This chain links TRBV12-3 or TRBV12-4 with TRBJ1-1; no definite D call. There are 13 residues in the CDR3. Trimming pared 1 base from V and 11 bases from J, leaving 14 bases between. CDR3 coding DNA: TGTGCCAGCAGTTTAGGGGTTAATTCGATGGCTTTCTTT. Protein: CASSLGVNSMAFF.

This clonotype was seen at least ten times. J is TRBJ1-1 and V is TRBV28; D gene unclear. The CDR3 runs to 11 residues. Germline CDR1 MDHEN, CDR2 SYDVKM. Trimming removed 7 bases at V and 2 bases at J, with 5 bases between. This chain's CDR3 is CASTVNTEAFF. In DNA form, the CDR3 reads TGTGCCAGCACCGTTAACACTGAAGCTTTCTTT.

This clonotype appeared a few times. This chain connects TRBV15 to TRBJ2-1; D is unresolved. Trimming left V 2 bases short and J 8 bases short, with 19 bases between. Germline-derived CDR1 and CDR2 are LNHNV and YYDKDF (reference sequence). The CDR3 consists of 16 residues. Written as DNA, the CDR3 is TGTGCCACCAGCAGATCGTCTACTTCCCCTGGCGATGAGCAGTTCTTC. Protein: CATSRSSTSPGDEQFF.

This clonotype has at least ten counts. This rearrangement joins TRBV28 to TRBJ2-2, with 8 bases fitting TRBD1. Germline CDR1 MDHEN, CDR2 SYDVKM. The CDR3 length is 15 residues. V dropped 5 bases and J dropped 4; count of bases not matched to a gene: 6. The CDR3 here is CASSLRDRFTGELFF. DNA for the CDR3: TGTGCCAGCAGTCTTCGGGACAGGTTCACCGGGGAGCTGTTTTTT. Full variable domain (rest looked up from reference TRBV28 and TRBJ2-2): DVKVTQSSRYLVKRTGEKVFLECVQDMDHENMFWYRQDPGLGLRLIYFSYDVKMKEKGDIPEGYSVSREKKERFSLILESASTNQTSMYLCASSLRDRFTGELFFGEGSRLTVL.

This clonotype was recorded at least ten times. V is TRBV20-1 and J is TRBJ2-3, with TRBD1 matching over 9 bases. CDR3 length equals 14 residues. CDR1 is DFQATT, CDR2 SNEGSKA, per germline (reference sequence). The V and J ends lost 4 bases and 3 bases, in that order; junction bases with no gene match: 5. The CDR3 nucleotides are TGCAGTGCTAAGTGGGACAGGGCAACAGATACGCAGTATTTT. It is translated as CSAKWDRATDTQYF.